The clone carrying this T cell receptor beta chain occurred once. No antigen is known for it. These data originate in a study of T cell repertoires in cytomegalovirus infection. Study information: The authors relied on CMV epitopes, both recently identified HLA-C-restricted and well-studied HLA-B-restricted. Signatures in public TCR beta sequences pointed to both CMV infection and matching HLA type. Study results and caveats: Identification of carriers of CMV plus the relevant HLA was performed using cumulative public TCR beta family frequency. HLA-C-restricted, CMV-specific TCR beta clonotypes were dominant ex vivo.

In germline, CDR1 is MNHEY, CDR2 SMNVEV (reference sequence). Germline trimming cut 1 base from V and 5 bases from J; bases unmatched to any gene: 7. The CDR3 runs to 15 residues. TCRdb ran MiXCR on the reads and lists one entry per CDR3 protein. Found here are around 800,000 distinct CDR3 sequences, approximately 32% of them singletons; the top ten hold around 11%. The source of this sequence is a human donor in good health (CMV status not recorded). Some clones in this sample may be carry-over from other donors' samples. The genes are TRBV27 and TRBJ1-2, with 7 bases aligning to TRBD1. The specimen comprised cultured CD8+ T cells from PBMCs, sampled from culture after CMV antigen stimulation. In DNA form, the CDR3 reads TGTGCCAGCAGTTTATATCCGACAGGGTCTTATGGCTACACCTTC. Its protein is CASSLYPTGSYGYTF.